These 27 T cell receptor beta chains were sequenced from one sample in a study of T cell repertoires in cytomegalovirus infection. TCRdb re-analysed the reads in MiXCR, keeping a single row per CDR3 protein. The repertoire includes about half a million distinct CDR3 sequences, more than 30% of them detected once, and about a sixth sits in the top ten. Their antigen targets remain unknown. The input for sequencing was cultured PBMCs, taken from culture after CMV antigen stimulation. Receptor source: a human donor in good health (CMV status not recorded). Some clones in this sample may be carry-over from other donors' samples.

The rearrangement uses TRBV7-6 and TRBJ1-4, with D perhaps TRBD1 (5 bases). Germline V CDR1 and CDR2: SGHVS, FNYEAQ. Trimming stripped 5 bases from V and 10 bases from J, with 32 bases between. The CDR3 totals 19 residues. The CDR3 loop reads CASSTKPSEGALSMSKLFF. For the CDR3, the DNA is TGTGCCAGCAGCACAAAGCCATCAGAAGGGGCGCTTTCAATGTCAAAACTGTTTTTT.

The chain employs TRBV7-2 and TRBJ2-7; D not resolved. Germline assignment: CDR1 SGHTA and CDR2 FQGNSA. Trimming pared 5 bases from V and 3 bases from J, leaving 17 bases between. The CDR3 runs 15 residues. For the CDR3, the DNA is TGTGCCAGCAGCCGCGCCGGCCTGCAAGTCTACGAGCAGTACTTC. Its translation: CASSRAGLQVYEQYF.

V and J are TRBV9 and TRBJ2-1; the D is unclear. The V end was cut by 0 bases, the J end by 6 bases, with 16 bases between. CDR1 is SGDLS, CDR2 YYNGEE, per germline. CDR3 length: 16 amino acids. The DNA of the CDR3 is TGTGCCAGCAGCGTAGAAAACGCACCACCGGCCAATGAGCAGTTCTTC. Translated: CASSVENAPPANEQFF.

This chain connects TRBV13 to TRBJ2-7; D is ambiguous. The germline V gene has CDR1 PRHDT and CDR2 FYEKMQ (reference sequence). V lost 2 bases and J lost 0, with 11 bases in between. The CDR3 is 15 amino acids. The CDR3 region is CASSLPGPDSYEQYF. CDR3 coding DNA: TGTGCCAGCAGCTTACCTGGCCCAGACTCCTACGAGCAGTACTTC.

This clonotype was picked up a small number of times. V gene TRBV7-2 combines with J gene TRBJ1-5, with 7 bases aligning to TRBD1. Unmatched junction bases numbered 10, after V lost 4 bases and J lost 7 bases. Germline V gene sequence: CDR1 SGHTA, CDR2 FQGNSA. This CDR3 contains 15 residues. The CDR3 DNA is TGTGCCAGCAGCTCCTCCGAGGGGGCCTGGCAGCCCCAGCATTTT. Protein: CASSSSEGAWQPQHF.

The chain joins TRBV29-1 to TRBJ2-2; 7 bases align to TRBD2. The germline V gene has CDR1 SQVTM and CDR2 ANQGSEA. The V and J ends lost 5 bases and 2 bases, in that order; junction bases with no gene match: 2. CDR3 length: 13 residues. Here the CDR3 reads CSVSGINTGELFF. The CDR3 DNA reads TGCAGCGTTAGCGGGATAAACACCGGGGAGCTGTTTTTT.

The chain carries TRBV28 and TRBJ2-7, with TRBD1 matching over 8 bases. Germline CDR1 and CDR2: MDHEN and SYDVKM. This CDR3 contains 14 residues. J gave up 7 bases and V 3 bases, and 8 bases lay outside the gene matches. The CDR3 is CASSFPQGAREQYF. CDR3 DNA sequence: TGTGCCAGCAGTTTCCCCCAGGGGGCGCGGGAGCAGTACTTC. The whole variable domain, filled in from reference TRBV28 and TRBJ2-7, reads DVKVTQSSRYLVKRTGEKVFLECVQDMDHENMFWYRQDPGLGLRLIYFSYDVKMKEKGDIPEGYSVSREKKERFSLILESASTNQTSMYLCASSFPQGAREQYFGPGTRLTVT.

This clonotype was detected ten times or more. The chain links TRBV7-2 to TRBJ1-2; tentatively, D is TRBD1 (5 bases). CDR3 length equals 15 residues. Germline lookup yields CDR1 SGHTA and CDR2 FQGNSA. Trimming took off 5 bases at V and 2 bases at J, with 15 bases between the two ends. For the CDR3, the DNA is TGTGCCAGCAGCCCCGGGGCGGGGCTAAACTATGGCTACACCTTC. Its translation: CASSPGAGLNYGYTF.

In this sample, this clonotype turned up a few times. The chain uses TRBV4-1 and TRBJ2-5; 10 positions match TRBD2. This CDR3 comprises 17 residues. From germline, CDR1 is MGHRA and CDR2 YSYEKL. The J segment lost 4 bases and the V segment lost 3 bases, leaving 11 bases of the junction unmatched. The CDR3 spells CASSHPGLAEWGETQYF. The DNA of the CDR3 is TGCGCCAGCAGCCACCCCGGACTAGCGGAATGGGGAGAGACCCAGTACTTC.

This rearrangement joins TRBV6-6 to TRBJ2-7, with D perhaps matching TRBD2 (5 bases). CDR1 is MNHNY, CDR2 SVGAGI, per germline (reference sequence). V was trimmed by 5 bases and J by 6 bases, leaving 14 bases between them. The CDR3 spans 13 residues. The CDR3 here is CASSDFSAREQYF. CDR3 in DNA: TGTGCCAGCAGTGACTTTAGCGCGCGCGAGCAGTACTTC.

The chain couples TRBV11-2 to TRBJ1-1; tentatively, D is TRBD1 (5 bases). Germline values: CDR1 SGHAT, CDR2 FQNNGV. The CDR3 sequence is 15 residues long. V was shortened by 3 bases and J by 0 bases, with 11 bases between the two germline ends. CDR3 sequence reads: CASSLPGTVNTEAFF. The CDR3 bases are TGTGCCAGCAGCTTGCCAGGGACGGTGAACACTGAAGCTTTCTTT.

This clonotype was detected only a few times. The chain joins TRBV6-6 to TRBJ2-5; D perhaps matches TRBD2 (6 bases). The CDR3 is 14 amino acids. Germline assignment: CDR1 MNHNY and CDR2 SVGAGI (reference sequence). V lost 5 bases, J lost 2 bases, and 12 bases lay in between. Here the CDR3 DNA reads TGTGCCAGCAGTGACGGTGGGGGGCAAGAGACCCAGTACTTC. Protein sequence: CASSDGGGQETQYF.

This chain links TRBV12-3 or TRBV12-4 with TRBJ2-6, with TRBD1 as a possible D gene (5 bases). The CDR3 sequence is 16 residues long. Trimming took off 4 bases at V and 1 base at J, with 11 bases between the two ends. CDR3 DNA: TGTGCCAGCAGTTCCCCCCCAGGGTCTGGGGCCAACGTCCTGACTTTC. Translating it yields CASSSPPGSGANVLTF.

This clonotype was detected ten times or more. This chain links TRBV7-9 with TRBJ2-3, with D maybe TRBD2 (6 bases). The V end lost 5 bases, the J end lost 1 base, and 13 bases lay between the germline ends. Germline V CDR1 and CDR2: SEHNR, FQNEAQ (reference sequence). This CDR3 is built from 15 residues. This CDR3 reads CASSPPASGTDTQYF. The CDR3 DNA reads as TGTGCCAGCAGCCCCCCGGCTAGCGGCACAGATACGCAGTATTTT.

This clonotype was counted many times. J is TRBJ2-5 and V is TRBV7-2, with 8 bases lining up with TRBD2. Germline V gene data show CDR1 as SGHTA and CDR2 as FQGNSA. CDR3 length: 16 residues. Trimming removed 4 bases from V and 4 bases from J; junction bases left unmatched: 11. CDR3 protein: CASSSNGLALRETQYF. As DNA, the CDR3 is TGTGCCAGCAGCTCCAACGGACTAGCTCTTCGAGAGACCCAGTACTTC. The complete variable domain, with remaining parts taken from reference TRBV7-2 and TRBJ2-5, reads GAGVSQSPSNKVTEKGKDVELRCDPISGHTALYWYRQSLGQGLEFLIYFQGNSAPDKSGLPSDRFSAERTGGSVSTLTIQRTQQEDSAVYLCASSSNGLALRETQYFGPGTRLLVL.

The table lists this clonotype with a few counts. V usage is TRBV28 and J usage is TRBJ2-3; no definite D call. The V and J ends lost 10 bases and 4 bases respectively, with 9 bases between them. CDR3 size: 11 residues. CDR1 MDHEN and CDR2 SYDVKM come from the germline V gene. CDR3 in amino acids: CATARADTQYF. CDR3 coding DNA: TGTGCCACCGCTCGGGCAGATACGCAGTATTTT. Variable domain in full (rest from reference TRBV28 and TRBJ2-3): DVKVTQSSRYLVKRTGEKVFLECVQDMDHENMFWYRQDPGLGLRLIYFSYDVKMKEKGDIPEGYSVSREKKERFSLILESASTNQTSMYLCATARADTQYFGPGTRLTVL.

CDR3 coding DNA: TGTGCCAGCACGGAGCCGGGGGGTTCCTACGAGCAGTACTTC. This gives the protein CASTEPGGSYEQYF. The chain couples TRBV6-2 or TRBV6-3 to TRBJ2-7; 7 nucleotides agree with TRBD2. Per germline, CDR1 MNHEY and CDR2 SVGEGT. This CDR3 region has 14 residues. The V and J ends lost 7 bases and 1 base, in that order; junction bases with no gene match: 7.

V and J are TRBV7-9 and TRBJ2-5, with D perhaps matching TRBD1 (6 bases). This CDR3 has 13 residues. Per the germline V gene, CDR1 is SEHNR and CDR2 is FQNEAQ (reference sequence). V shed 2 bases and J shed 8 bases, with 12 bases lying between them. In DNA, the CDR3 is TGTGCCAGCAGCTTAAGCCACAGGGCCACCCAGTACTTC. It codes for CASSLSHRATQYF.

The V and J genes are TRBV13 and TRBJ1-2; D unresolved. Per the germline V gene, CDR1 is PRHDT and CDR2 is FYEKMQ (reference sequence). Trimming removed 6 bases from V and 4 bases from J, with 12 bases in between. The CDR3 runs to 13 residues. CDR3 coding DNA: TGTGCCAGCAGTAGGTCCAGTCTCTATGGCTACACCTTC. The encoded protein is CASSRSSLYGYTF.

The chain couples TRBV20-1 to TRBJ2-5, with TRBD2 identical over 7 bases. The CDR3 has 13 residues. Germline CDR1 DFQATT, CDR2 SNEGSKA (reference sequence). After removal of 3 bases from V and 1 base from J, the junction contained 2 bases not matched to a gene. The CDR3 coding sequence is TGCAGTGCTAGGGGGGGGTTCCAAGAGACCCAGTACTTC. This translates into CSARGGFQETQYF.

The chain is built from TRBV7-9 and TRBJ2-7; D might be TRBD1 or TRBD2, each matching 5 bases. Germline V CDR1 and CDR2: SEHNR, FQNEAQ (reference sequence). The CDR3 contains 13 residues. The V gene lost 4 bases and the J gene lost 2 bases, with 9 bases spanning the gap. The CDR3 sequence: CASSSGPTYEQYF. The CDR3, as DNA: TGTGCCAGCAGCTCGGGACCGACCTACGAGCAGTACTTC.

This clonotype was counted only a few times. The gene calls are TRBV6-2 or TRBV6-3 and TRBJ1-1; D not resolved. The germline V gene has CDR1 MNHEY and CDR2 SVGEGT. The V end was cut by 2 bases, the J end by 0 bases, with 16 bases between. The CDR3 consists of 17 residues. The CDR3 DNA reads TGTGCCAGCAGTTACGGTAAGAGGGTATCCATGAACACTGAAGCTTTCTTT. This translates into CASSYGKRVSMNTEAFF.

The chain joins TRBV12-3 or TRBV12-4 to TRBJ2-7; 7 bases line up with TRBD2. The CDR3 contains 14 residues. V was pared by 8 bases and J by 1 base, with 8 bases of the junction left unmatched. DNA for the CDR3: TGTGCCAGCTCTCGGACGGGGGGTTCCTACGAGCAGTACTTC. Translation: CASSRTGGSYEQYF.

This clonotype was counted at least ten times. This sequence joins TRBV7-6 and TRBJ1-3, with D hard to call. V was cut by 2 bases and J by 0 bases, with 8 bases left in between. Germline values: CDR1 SGHVS, CDR2 FNYEAQ. The CDR3 sequence is 15 residues long. CDR3 amino acids: CASSLLPGSGNTIYF. The CDR3 nucleotides read TGTGCCAGCAGCTTACTCCCCGGCTCTGGAAACACCATATATTTT.

The rearrangement joins TRBV6-2 or TRBV6-3 to TRBJ2-1; 9 nucleotides match TRBD2. Germline assignment: CDR1 MNHEY and CDR2 SVGEGT. With 2 bases clipped from V and 9 bases from J, the junction kept 8 bases outside the gene matches. The CDR3 loop spans 15 amino acids. The CDR3 protein is CASSYSSGSLSEQFF. In DNA, the CDR3 is TGTGCCAGCAGTTACAGTAGCGGGAGCCTCAGTGAGCAGTTCTTC.

Only a few counts were recorded for this clonotype. V and J are TRBV7-3 and TRBJ2-2, with 13 bases matching TRBD2. V was pared by 5 bases and J by 1 base, with 7 bases of the junction left unmatched. This CDR3 region has 18 residues. Per germline, CDR1 SGHTA and CDR2 FQGTGA. In DNA form, the CDR3 reads TGTGCCAGCAGCGGCACTAGCGGGAGGGCCCGGAACACCGGGGAGCTGTTTTTT. Its translation is CASSGTSGRARNTGELFF.

There are a few counts of this clonotype. The genes are TRBV12-3 or TRBV12-4 and TRBJ1-1; 7 nucleotides match TRBD1. After removal of 4 bases from V and 3 bases from J, the junction contained 5 bases not matched to a gene. The CDR3 contains 14 residues. The CDR3 bases are TGTGCCAGCAGTTCTCGGGACAGATACACTGAAGCTTTCTTT. This codes for CASSSRDRYTEAFF.